Listed here are 21 T cell receptor beta chains from one sample, sequenced in a study of vaccination effects on CD4 cells after COVID-19. Here immunoSEQ multiplex PCR was the method, and the copy in TCRdb shows in-frame clones only, minus some. The sample yields roughly 41,000 clones, roughly 76% seen once. ViraFEST used viral peptide pools to expand antigen-specific CD4+ T cells before sequencing. Having been cultured for around nine days, the cells underwent CD4+ T cell isolation. Previously uninfected by SARS-CoV-2, the vaccine recipients also showed negative nucleocapsid antibodies. These receptors have no known antigen. Sequencing used CD4+ T cells from PBMCs cultured with HCoV-OC43 spike peptides, obtained before COVID-19 vaccination. Subset in this sample: HCoV-OC43 spike overlapping peptide pool stimulation. The receptor set was obtained from a human donor who received a COVID-19 vaccine.

The rearrangement links TRBV28 to TRBJ1-1, with D possibly TRBD1 on 6 matching bases. The CDR3 totals 18 residues. Germline V lookup: CDR1 MDHEN, CDR2 SYDVKM. Trimming stripped 1 base from V and 0 bases from J, with 18 bases between. DNA of the CDR3: TGTGCCAGCAGTTTATCAGGGGCCGCACCGTCACTGAACACTGAAGCTTTCTTT. Protein product: CASSLSGAAPSLNTEAFF.

This clone was found a few times. The chain carries TRBV30 and TRBJ1-2; TRBD1 agrees at 10 bases. CDR3 size: 18 residues. Germline assignment: CDR1 GTSNPN and CDR2 SVGIG (reference sequence). Trimming cost V 2 bases and J 8 bases; bases outside gene matches: 20. The CDR3 loop is CAWSYPVPGTGVPWGYTF. The CDR3 nucleotides are TGTGCCTGGAGTTACCCCGTTCCAGGGACAGGGGTCCCATGGGGCTACACCTTC.

This chain uses TRBV5-1 with TRBJ1-1; D ambiguous. The germline V and J ends were trimmed by 2 bases and 5 bases, with 13 bases remaining between them. CDR1 SGHRS and CDR2 YFSETQ come from the germline V gene. CDR3 length equals 14 residues. CDR3 residues: CASSLGTLGTEAFF. The CDR3 DNA reads TGCGCCAGCAGCTTAGGCACCCTGGGGACTGAAGCTTTCTTT. The full variable domain, its missing parts supplied by reference TRBV5-1 and TRBJ1-1, is KAGVTQTPRYLIKTRGQQVTLSCSPISGHRSVSWYQQTPGQGLQFLFEYFSETQRNKGNFPGRFSGRQFSNSRSEMNVSTLELGDSALYLCASSLGTLGTEAFFGQGTRLTVV.

This chain links TRBV29-1 with TRBJ2-1, with D possibly being TRBD1 (6 bases). V was pared by 7 bases and J by 10 bases, with 14 bases between. This CDR3 contains 11 residues. CDR1 is SQVTM and CDR2 is ANQGSEA in the germline V gene. The CDR3 spells CSAKGVGEQFF. For the CDR3, the DNA is TGCAGCGCGAAGGGGGTCGGCGAGCAGTTCTTC.

This chain connects TRBV6-5 to TRBJ1-4; D is undetermined. The CDR3 extends over 13 amino acids. V lost 2 bases to trimming and J lost 7 bases, with 8 bases between them. CDR1 is MNHEY, CDR2 SVGAGI, per germline. CDR3 in DNA: TGTGCCAGCAGTTACGGGTATGGTGAAAAACTGTTTTTT. Translation gives CASSYGYGEKLFF.

J is TRBJ1-1 and V is TRBV7-9; no definite D call. CDR1 and CDR2 (germline): SEHNR, FQNEAQ (reference sequence). The CDR3 loop spans 13 amino acids. Trimming cost V 4 bases and J 8 bases, with 14 bases left between them. CDR3 protein: CASSWMRGVEAFF. DNA of the CDR3: TGTGCCAGCAGCTGGATGCGGGGTGTCGAAGCTTTCTTT.

The rearrangement links TRBV3-1 (or the pseudogene TRBV3-2) to TRBJ1-1; D is possibly TRBD1 (6 bases). CDR3 length: 14 residues. The V end was cut by 1 base, the J end by 5 bases, with 11 bases between. Germline V lookup: CDR1 LGHDT, CDR2 YNNKEL (reference sequence). The CDR3 nucleotides read TGTGCCAGCAGCCAAGTTCAGGGGCAAACTGAAGCTTTCTTT. The encoded protein is CASSQVQGQTEAFF.

The chain is built from TRBV19 and TRBJ2-7, with D perhaps given as TRBD1 or TRBD2 (6 bases each). The V gene lost 3 bases and the J gene lost 2 bases, with 23 bases spanning the gap. Germline lookup yields CDR1 LNHDA and CDR2 SQIVND (reference sequence). The CDR3 has 18 residues. The CDR3 DNA is TGTGCCAGTAGTATCAGGTACGGGGGCGGCGTGGGCACCTACGAGCAGTACTTC. Its protein product is CASSIRYGGGVGTYEQYF.

This clone turned up a few times. V is TRBV15 and J is TRBJ2-3, with unresolved D. Germline loops: CDR1 LNHNV, CDR2 YYDKDF (reference sequence). The CDR3 contains 12 residues. V dropped 0 bases and J dropped 2 bases, with 0 bases sitting between them. CDR3 nucleotide sequence: TGTGCCACCAGCAGAGACACAGATACGCAGTATTTT. It codes for CATSRDTDTQYF. The whole variable domain, remainder taken from reference TRBV15 and TRBJ2-3, is DAMVIQNPRYQVTQFGKPVTLSCSQTLNHNVMYWYQQKSSQAPKLLFHYYDKDFNNEADTPDNFQSRRPNTSFCFLDIRSPGLGDTAMYLCATSRDTDTQYFGPGTRLTVL.

The chain employs TRBV5-8 and TRBJ1-6; 8 positions match TRBD1. Trimming cost V 2 bases and J 9 bases; bases outside gene matches: 7. Germline values: CDR1 SGHTS, CDR2 YDEGEE. CDR3 length: 15 amino acids. The CDR3 DNA is TGTGCCAGCAGCTTCACAGGGGGTGGGGGTTCACCCCTCCACTTT. Translation gives CASSFTGGGGSPLHF.

The chain employs TRBV6-5 and TRBJ1-4; D unclear. The CDR3 runs 14 residues. The V gene lost 8 bases and the J gene lost 0 bases, with 10 bases spanning the gap. Germline assignment: CDR1 MNHEY and CDR2 SVGAGI. The CDR3 loop is CASSWGATNEKLFF. The CDR3 coding sequence is TGTGCCAGCTCCTGGGGTGCAACTAATGAAAAACTGTTTTTT.

J is TRBJ1-2 and V is TRBV25-1, with unresolved D. Trimming stripped 7 bases from V and 8 bases from J, with 2 bases between. Looked up from germline, CDR1 is MGHDK and CDR2 is SYGVNS. The CDR3 runs 8 residues. The CDR3 is CASKGYTF. In DNA form, the CDR3 reads TGTGCCAGCAAGGGCTACACCTTC.

The V gene is TRBV28, the J gene TRBJ2-7, with 9 bases aligning to TRBD1. Germline CDR1 is MDHEN and CDR2 is SYDVKM. V lost 3 bases, J lost 5 bases, and 11 bases stayed unmatched. CDR3 length: 16 amino acids. The CDR3 region is CASSFHPGQGSHEQYF. CDR3 sequence (DNA): TGTGCCAGCAGTTTTCATCCGGGACAGGGTAGTCACGAGCAGTACTTC.

A word on this clone: The sample carries other DNA sequences with the same CDR3. The chain couples TRBV20-1 to TRBJ1-2; D not certain. Germline lookup yields CDR1 DFQATT and CDR2 SNEGSKA (reference sequence). V lost 3 bases, J lost 4 bases, and 6 bases lay in between. CDR3 length: 11 amino acids. The CDR3: CSASPGYGYTF. Written as DNA, the CDR3 is TGCAGTGCTAGTCCAGGCTATGGCTACACCTTC.

This clone was seen more than once but under ten times. The chain uses TRBV6-5 and TRBJ1-2; TRBD1 is a possible D gene (6 bases). Germline loops: CDR1 MNHEY, CDR2 SVGAGI. V lost 4 bases, J lost 4 bases, and 10 bases lay in between. The CDR3 length is 13 residues. The CDR3 sequence is CASSLDSSYGYTF. DNA for the CDR3: TGTGCCAGCAGTTTGGACAGCTCCTATGGCTACACCTTC.

This sequence joins TRBV5-1 and TRBJ1-3; 9 bases align to TRBD1. There are 15 residues in the CDR3. Germline CDR1 reads SGHRS; CDR2 reads YFSETQ. Trimming took 5 bases from V and 4 from J; bases not matched to a gene: 7. The CDR3 DNA follows: TGCGCCAGCAGACAGGGGGCTCCCATCGGAAACACCATATATTTT. It encodes CASRQGAPIGNTIYF. The full variable domain, its missing parts supplied by reference TRBV5-1 and TRBJ1-3, is KAGVTQTPRYLIKTRGQQVTLSCSPISGHRSVSWYQQTPGQGLQFLFEYFSETQRNKGNFPGRFSGRQFSNSRSEMNVSTLELGDSALYLCASRQGAPIGNTIYFGEGSWLTVV.

This chain joins TRBV27 and TRBJ1-1; maybe TRBD1 (6 bases). The germline V and J ends were trimmed by 4 bases and 0 bases, with 27 bases remaining between them. The CDR3 runs to 20 residues. Germline V gene lookup returns CDR1 MNHEY and CDR2 SMNVEV (reference sequence). This CDR3 is CASSSGTLGGRQRVNTEAFF. In DNA, the CDR3 is TGTGCCAGCAGTTCAGGAACTCTCGGGGGCCGACAGCGAGTGAACACTGAAGCTTTCTTT.

The chain couples TRBV9 to TRBJ2-2, with 9 nucleotides matching TRBD1. Germline V gene data show CDR1 as SGDLS and CDR2 as YYNGEE. The junction had 12 bases not matched to a gene; V was cut back by 4 bases and J by 5 bases. The CDR3 totals 17 residues. CDR3 protein: CASSRGDRVNPTGELFF. For the CDR3, the DNA is TGTGCCAGCAGCAGGGGGGACAGGGTCAATCCAACCGGGGAGCTGTTTTTT.

This chain uses TRBV10-3 with TRBJ2-5; maybe TRBD2 (5 bases). The CDR3 runs 12 residues. CDR1 ENHRY and CDR2 SYGVKD come from the germline V gene. Trimming cost V 6 bases and J 9 bases, with 14 bases left between them. CDR3 bases: TGTGCCATCAGGACGGATTTGGACTCCCAGTACTTC. Its protein is CAIRTDLDSQYF.

The chain has TRBV4-1 and TRBJ1-2; D possibly corresponds to TRBD1 (5 bases). V lost 4 bases, J lost 2 bases, and 11 bases lay in between. This CDR3 is 14 amino acids long. Germline CDR1 reads MGHRA; CDR2 reads YSYEKL. CDR3 sequence: CASSPPGRNYGYTF. CDR3 DNA: TGCGCCAGCAGCCCCCCGGGACGGAACTATGGCTACACCTTC.

This clone appeared a single time. This chain connects TRBV18 to TRBJ1-4; unclear D gene. Germline lookup yields CDR1 KGHSH and CDR2 LQKENI. This CDR3 is 14 amino acids long. V gave up 3 bases and J gave up 5 bases, with 10 bases separating them. The CDR3 region has the DNA TGTGCCAGCTCACCCCTGGTTAGAAATGAAAAACTGTTTTTT. Amino acids: CASSPLVRNEKLFF.